The 26 T cell receptor beta chains given below trace back to one sample, sequenced in a study of blood T cell repertoires in COVID-19. TCRdb keeps only in-frame clones here, not all; method: immunoSEQ multiplex PCR. Here the sample spans around 300,000 clones, approximately 89% being singletons. Sequencing input: peripheral blood. These receptors came from a woman aged 25-40 years with COVID-19, enrolled during active disease.

The rearrangement links TRBV6-4 to TRBJ2-2, with 10 positions matching TRBD2. This CDR3 is built from 16 residues. V was pared by 5 bases and J by 4 bases, with 7 bases of the junction left unmatched. Germline lookup yields CDR1 MRHNA and CDR2 SNTAGT. The CDR3 here is CASSPSGGSVTGELFF. CDR3 nucleotides: TGTGCCAGCAGTCCTAGCGGGGGATCGGTCACCGGGGAGCTGTTTTTT.

The chain links TRBV15 to TRBJ1-4, with D perhaps matching TRBD1 (5 bases). Germline-derived CDR1 and CDR2 are LNHNV and YYDKDF (reference sequence). This CDR3 is built from 15 residues. Trimming removed 0 bases from V and 7 bases from J, with 12 bases in between. The CDR3 loop reads CATSRDFGASEKLFF. CDR3 nucleotides: TGTGCCACCAGCAGAGATTTTGGGGCTAGTGAAAAACTGTTTTTT.

The chain employs TRBV4-3 and TRBJ2-7; 8 positions agree with TRBD1. Per germline, CDR1 LGHNA and CDR2 YSLEER. The CDR3 is 14 amino acids. V gave up 4 bases and J gave up 1 base; unmatched junction bases: 3. CDR3 nucleotide sequence: TGCGCCAGCAGCCCCGGGACAGGTTCCTACGAGCAGTACTTC. Protein product: CASSPGTGSYEQYF.

This clone appeared once. The chain uses TRBV28 and TRBJ1-2; D unclear. The CDR3 sequence is 15 residues long. The V and J ends lost 3 bases and 4 bases respectively, with 15 bases between them. The germline CDR1 and CDR2 sequences are MDHEN and SYDVKM. In nucleotides, the CDR3 is TGTGCCAGCAGTTTCGGTCTGCCAGGCTCCTATGGCTACACCTTC. Translation gives CASSFGLPGSYGYTF.

V is TRBV4-3 and J is TRBJ1-4; 7 bases are a match to TRBD1. The germline V gene encodes CDR1 LGHNA and CDR2 YSLEER. The CDR3 contains 15 residues. V was pared by 4 bases and J by 1 base, with 3 bases of the junction left unmatched. For the CDR3, the DNA is TGCGCCAGCAGCCCTACAGGGGTAACTAATGAAAAACTGTTTTTT. Protein: CASSPTGVTNEKLFF.

This clone was seen a single time. This sequence joins TRBV6-5 and TRBJ2-5; 9 bases agree with TRBD2. V was clipped by 7 bases and J by 0 bases; unmatched bases: 6. Germline CDR1 MNHEY, CDR2 SVGAGI. The CDR3 contains 15 residues. CDR3 in amino acids: CASNIAGENQETQYF. CDR3 coding DNA: TGTGCCAGCAACATAGCGGGGGAGAACCAAGAGACCCAGTACTTC.

The rearrangement uses TRBV9 and TRBJ1-1; D is undetermined. Germline V gene sequence: CDR1 SGDLS, CDR2 YYNGEE. V lost 0 bases, J lost 3 bases, and 9 bases lay in between. This CDR3 has 14 residues. CDR3 DNA: TGTGCCAGCAGCGTAGGGAACAGTTACACTGAAGCTTTCTTT. Translated, it gives CASSVGNSYTEAFF.

The table lists this clone with a few counts. The chain uses TRBV4-1 and TRBJ1-2; no definite D call. The CDR3 runs to 14 residues. Germline assignment: CDR1 MGHRA and CDR2 YSYEKL. V lost 0 bases to trimming and J lost 0 bases, with 5 bases between them. The chain's CDR3 is CASSQEGPNYGYTF. The CDR3 region has the DNA TGCGCCAGCAGCCAAGAGGGCCCTAACTATGGCTACACCTTC.

Points on this clone: One end of the junction does not line up with germline, which may come from a read error. CDR3 residues: CASSQASRTSF. DNA for the CDR3: TGTGCCAGCAGCCAAGCATCTAGGACTTCCTTC. V is TRBV3-1 (or the pseudogene TRBV3-2) and J is TRBJ1-2; D unclear. The V gene's germline CDR1 is LGHDT and CDR2 YNNKEL (reference sequence). This CDR3 spans 11 amino acids.

V usage is TRBV15 and J usage is TRBJ2-5; TRBD2 matches 10 bases. J was trimmed by 5 bases and V by 5 bases; bases with no gene match: 11. The germline CDR1 and CDR2 sequences are LNHNV and YYDKDF (reference sequence). The CDR3 runs to 16 residues. The CDR3 sequence is CATSLRAGGQWETQYF. The CDR3 nucleotides read TGTGCCACCAGCTTAAGAGCGGGGGGGCAATGGGAGACCCAGTACTTC.

The genes are TRBV12-3 or TRBV12-4 and TRBJ1-2; weak D call: TRBD1 (6 bases). This CDR3 region has 13 residues. V lost 6 bases to trimming and J lost 8 bases, with 16 bases between them. Here the CDR3 DNA reads TGTGCCAGCAGCTCACAGGGCGAGTACGGCTACACCTTC. Translation gives CASSSQGEYGYTF.

The genes are TRBV3-1 (or the pseudogene TRBV3-2) and TRBJ1-6, with 8 bases that match TRBD1. The length of the CDR3 is 14 residues. CDR1 is LGHDT, CDR2 YNNKEL, per germline (reference sequence). V shed 3 bases and J 10 bases; nucleotides not matched to a gene: 5. The CDR3 DNA reads as TGTGCCAGCAGCCAGGGACAGGATGTATCACCCCTCCACTTT. Translation: CASSQGQDVSPLHF.

This clone was observed once. The chain couples TRBV7-9 to TRBJ2-7; 8 positions match TRBD1. Germline CDR1 reads SEHNR; CDR2 reads FQNEAQ (reference sequence). The CDR3 length is 15 residues. V lost 4 bases to trimming and J lost 2 bases; unmatched junction nucleotides: 7. The CDR3 is CASSSISQGAYEQYV. DNA for the CDR3: TGTGCCAGCAGCTCAATCTCACAGGGGGCCTACGAGCAGTACGTC.

V gene TRBV24-1 combines with J gene TRBJ2-3, with 7 bases that match TRBD1. V shed 7 bases and J 0 bases; nucleotides not matched to a gene: 6. This CDR3 spans 15 amino acids. Germline CDR1 reads KGHDR; CDR2 reads SFDVKD. CDR3 sequence (DNA): TGTGCCACCAGCCGGGGACAGCTAAGCACAGATACGCAGTATTTT. Encoded protein: CATSRGQLSTDTQYF.

CDR3 sequence reads: CASSFEGRYGYTF. The CDR3 DNA follows: TGTGCCAGCAGTTTTGAGGGCCGGTATGGCTACACCTTC. The rearrangement links TRBV6-5 to TRBJ1-2; no definite D call. The CDR3 extends over 13 amino acids. The V end was cut by 4 bases, the J end by 5 bases, with 11 bases between. CDR1 is MNHEY, CDR2 SVGAGI, per germline.

The chain uses TRBV2 and TRBJ2-2; D is ambiguous. Germline assignment: CDR1 SNHLY and CDR2 FYNNEI. This CDR3 is 15 amino acids long. Trimming took off 1 base at V and 4 bases at J, with 10 bases between the two ends. The chain's CDR3 is CASSEDGSSTGELFF. In DNA form, the CDR3 reads TGTGCCAGCAGTGAAGACGGTTCAAGCACCGGGGAGCTGTTTTTT.

This sequence joins TRBV7-2 and TRBJ1-3, with D possibly TRBD1 on 6 matching bases. The germline gives CDR1 SGHTA, CDR2 FQGNSA. The CDR3 sequence is 16 residues long. V lost 6 bases and J 0 bases, leaving 15 bases between the germline ends. CDR3 sequence reads: CASSTGFIGSGNTIYF. DNA of the CDR3: TGTGCCAGCAGTACAGGGTTCATAGGCTCTGGAAACACCATATATTTT.

The chain joins TRBV29-1 to TRBJ1-6, with TRBD1 matching over 7 bases. Germline CDR1 is SQVTM and CDR2 is ANQGSEA. J was trimmed by 1 base and V by 8 bases; bases with no gene match: 11. The CDR3 has 16 residues. CDR3 loop: CSTRPQGGSYNSPLHF. The CDR3 nucleotides are TGCAGCACAAGACCCCAGGGGGGATCCTATAATTCACCCCTCCACTTT.

The chain is built from TRBV5-6 and TRBJ2-1; D remains unclear. This CDR3 contains 15 residues. Trimming stripped 3 bases from V and 10 bases from J, with 20 bases between. Germline V lookup: CDR1 SGHDT, CDR2 YYEEEE. CDR3 nucleotides: TGTGCCAGCAGCTCCATCAGGTCCCCAACGAAGGAGCAGTTCTTC. Protein sequence: CASSSIRSPTKEQFF.

In its sample, this clone was seen once. The J gene is TRBJ1-5, the V gene TRBV2; the D is unclear. Germline CDR1 reads SNHLY; CDR2 reads FYNNEI. Trimming cost V 5 bases and J 0 bases, with 5 bases left between them. The CDR3 has 13 amino acids. The CDR3 DNA reads TGTGCCAGCAGTTCCTTTAGCAATCAGCCCCAGCATTTT. Its translation: CASSSFSNQPQHF.

This clone has just one count. The J gene is TRBJ1-6, the V gene TRBV6-2 or TRBV6-3; 8 bases align to TRBD1. J gave up 6 bases and V 2 bases, and 21 bases lay outside the gene matches. Per the germline V gene, CDR1 is MNHEY and CDR2 is SVGEGT. The CDR3 extends over 21 amino acids. CDR3 amino acids: CASSYTGARDRSLTPNSPLHF. The CDR3 DNA reads as TGTGCCAGCAGTTACACGGGGGCCCGGGACAGGAGCCTCACACCTAATTCACCCCTCCACTTT.

The chain has TRBV5-1 and TRBJ2-7, with a possible D match to TRBD1 (6 bases). V lost 3 bases and J 0 bases, leaving 10 bases between the germline ends. CDR1 is SGHRS, CDR2 YFSETQ, per germline. The CDR3 loop spans 14 amino acids. CDR3: CASSSWTVSYEQYF. The CDR3 DNA reads as TGCGCCAGCAGCTCATGGACAGTCTCCTACGAGCAGTACTTC.

Here the CDR3 DNA reads TGTGCCAGCAGCTTACCGACAGAGACAGAGACCCAGTACTTC. Protein product: CASSLPTETETQYF. V is TRBV11-2 and J is TRBJ2-5, with D maybe TRBD1 (5 bases). CDR1 is SGHAT and CDR2 is FQNNGV in the germline V gene. V dropped 2 bases and J dropped 4 bases, with 11 bases sitting between them. The CDR3 runs to 14 residues.

This chain joins TRBV5-5 and TRBJ1-6, with 10 bases identical to TRBD1. Germline V gene lookup returns CDR1 SGHKS and CDR2 YYEKEE (reference sequence). The CDR3 has 15 residues. Trimming cost V 1 base and J 7 bases; bases outside gene matches: 2. The CDR3 bases are TGTGCCAGCAGCTTGAGGGGACAGGGGAATTCACCCCTCCACTTT. Protein: CASSLRGQGNSPLHF.

The rearrangement links TRBV10-3 to TRBJ1-6; 8 bases agree with TRBD1. V dropped 6 bases and J dropped 9; count of bases not matched to a gene: 4. CDR1 and CDR2 from the germline V gene are ENHRY and SYGVKD. The CDR3 runs 13 residues. CDR3 DNA: TGTGCCATCAGGACAGGGGTTGGTTCACCCCTCCACTTT. Translation gives CAIRTGVGSPLHF.

The chain carries TRBV13 and TRBJ2-2; D possibly corresponds to TRBD1 (6 bases). The CDR3 is made up of 15 amino acids. Trimming cost V 2 bases and J 5 bases, with 12 bases left between them. Germline assignment: CDR1 PRHDT and CDR2 FYEKMQ (reference sequence). The chain's CDR3 is CASSLYQGRTGELFF. The CDR3 DNA sequence: TGTGCCAGCAGCTTATACCAGGGGCGGACCGGGGAGCTGTTTTTT.